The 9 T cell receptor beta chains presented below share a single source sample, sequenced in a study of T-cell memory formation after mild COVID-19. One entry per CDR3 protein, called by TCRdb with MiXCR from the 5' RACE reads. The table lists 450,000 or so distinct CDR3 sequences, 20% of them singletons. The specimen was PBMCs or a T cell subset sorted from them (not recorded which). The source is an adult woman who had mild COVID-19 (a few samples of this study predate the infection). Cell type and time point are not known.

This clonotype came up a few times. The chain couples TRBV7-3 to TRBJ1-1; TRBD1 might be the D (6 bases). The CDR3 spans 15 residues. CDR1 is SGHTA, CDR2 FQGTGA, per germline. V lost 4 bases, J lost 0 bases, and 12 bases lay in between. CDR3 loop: CASSSDSHMNTEAFF. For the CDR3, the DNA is TGTGCCAGCAGCTCGGACAGCCACATGAACACTGAAGCTTTCTTT.

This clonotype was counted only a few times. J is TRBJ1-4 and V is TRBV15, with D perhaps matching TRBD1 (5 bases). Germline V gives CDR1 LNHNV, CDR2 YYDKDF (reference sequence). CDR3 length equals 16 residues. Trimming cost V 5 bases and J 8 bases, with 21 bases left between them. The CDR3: CATSWTPEGPIEKLFF. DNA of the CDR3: TGTGCCACCAGCTGGACTCCGGAGGGACCGATCGAAAAACTGTTTTTT.

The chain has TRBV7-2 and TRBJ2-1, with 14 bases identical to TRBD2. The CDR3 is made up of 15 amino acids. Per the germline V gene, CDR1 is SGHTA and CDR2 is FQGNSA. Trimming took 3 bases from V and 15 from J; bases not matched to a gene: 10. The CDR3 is CASSFPGTSGGPRFF. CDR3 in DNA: TGTGCCAGCAGCTTCCCGGGGACTAGCGGGGGCCCGCGGTTCTTC.

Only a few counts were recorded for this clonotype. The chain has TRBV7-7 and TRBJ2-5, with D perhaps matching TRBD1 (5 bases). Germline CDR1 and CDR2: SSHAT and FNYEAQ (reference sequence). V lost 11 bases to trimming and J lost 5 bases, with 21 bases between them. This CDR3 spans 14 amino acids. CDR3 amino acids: CAVEGPHRLETQYF. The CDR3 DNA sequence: TGTGCCGTGGAAGGACCCCACAGGTTGGAGACCCAGTACTTC.

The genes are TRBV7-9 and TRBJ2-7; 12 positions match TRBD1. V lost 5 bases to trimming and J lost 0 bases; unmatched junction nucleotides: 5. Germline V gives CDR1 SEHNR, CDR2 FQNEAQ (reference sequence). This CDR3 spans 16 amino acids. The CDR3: CASSPGTGGGSYEQYF. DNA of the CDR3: TGTGCCAGCAGCCCAGGGACAGGGGGCGGCTCCTACGAGCAGTACTTC. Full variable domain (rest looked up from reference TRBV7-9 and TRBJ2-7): DTGVSQNPRHKITKRGQNVTFRCDPISEHNRLYWYRQTLGQGPEFLTYFQNEAQLEKSRLLSDRFSAERPKGSFSTLEIQRTEQGDSAMYLCASSPGTGGGSYEQYFGPGTRLTVT.

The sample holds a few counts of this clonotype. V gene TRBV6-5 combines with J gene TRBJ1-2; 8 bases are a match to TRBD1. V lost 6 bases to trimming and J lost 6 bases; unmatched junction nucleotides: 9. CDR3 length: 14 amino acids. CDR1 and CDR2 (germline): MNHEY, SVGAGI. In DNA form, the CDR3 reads TGTGCCAGCAGGTGGACAGGGCAGGTGGATGGCTACACCTTC. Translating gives CASRWTGQVDGYTF.

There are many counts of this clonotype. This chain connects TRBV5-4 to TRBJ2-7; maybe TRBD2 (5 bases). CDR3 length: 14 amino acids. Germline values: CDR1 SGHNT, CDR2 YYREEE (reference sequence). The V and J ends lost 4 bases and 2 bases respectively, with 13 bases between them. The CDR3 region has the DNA TGTGCCAGCAGCATCTCCGGGGTAACCTACGAGCAGTACTTC. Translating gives CASSISGVTYEQYF.

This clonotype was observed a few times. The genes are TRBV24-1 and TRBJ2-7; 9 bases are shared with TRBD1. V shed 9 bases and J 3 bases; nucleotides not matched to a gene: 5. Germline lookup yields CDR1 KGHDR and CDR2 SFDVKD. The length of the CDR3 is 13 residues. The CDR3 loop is CATVGTGSYEQYF. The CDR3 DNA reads TGTGCCACCGTGGGGACAGGGAGCTACGAGCAGTACTTC.

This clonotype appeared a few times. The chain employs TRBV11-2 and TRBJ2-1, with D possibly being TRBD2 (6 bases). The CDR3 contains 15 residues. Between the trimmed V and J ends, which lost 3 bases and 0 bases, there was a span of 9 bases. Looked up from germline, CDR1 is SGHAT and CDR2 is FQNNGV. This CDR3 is CASSFLASSYNEQFF. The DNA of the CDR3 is TGTGCCAGCAGCTTCCTAGCGAGCTCCTACAATGAGCAGTTCTTC.